The 12 T cell receptor beta chains given below trace back to one sample, sequenced in a study of T cell repertoires in cytomegalovirus infection. Each CDR3 protein gets one entry after TCRdb re-called the reads with MiXCR. The sample includes 120,000 to 150,000 distinct CDR3 sequences, roughly 6% seen only once; the top ten take approximately 18%. Input material: PBMCs. Receptor source: a human donor in good health (CMV status not recorded). Some clones in this sample may be carry-over from other donors' samples.

There are many counts of this clonotype. The chain couples TRBV20-1 to TRBJ1-1; no reliable D call. Deletions cut 6 bases from V and 3 bases from J, with 20 bases between. Per germline, CDR1 DFQATT and CDR2 SNEGSKA (reference sequence). The CDR3 runs to 15 residues. The CDR3 DNA reads as TGCAGTGCCAGGACCGAAGGGAATATCTACACTGAAGCTTTCTTT. Protein product: CSARTEGNIYTEAFF.

This clonotype was counted a single time. J is TRBJ2-3 and V is TRBV29-1, with D possibly matching TRBD2 (6 bases). The ends were cut back, 2 bases at V and 4 bases at J, with 10 bases in the middle. From germline, CDR1 is SQVTM and CDR2 ANQGSEA. The CDR3 is 13 residues long. CDR3 bases: TGCAGCGTTGAACGTTTAGCGGCAGATACGCAGTATTTT. Amino acids: CSVERLAADTQYF.

This clonotype was recorded at least ten times. The gene calls are TRBV7-2 and TRBJ2-3; no clear D. Germline CDR1 SGHTA, CDR2 FQGNSA. The CDR3 is made up of 13 amino acids. Trimming removed 5 bases from V and 3 bases from J, with 9 bases in between. The CDR3 nucleotides read TGTGCCAGCAGCCCAACTCAGACAGATACGCAGTATTTT. The encoded protein is CASSPTQTDTQYF.

This clonotype came up many times. The J gene is TRBJ1-5, the V gene TRBV7-8, with D uncertain. The CDR3 is 14 amino acids. V lost 0 bases and J lost 3, with 6 bases in between. The V gene's germline CDR1 is SGHVS and CDR2 FQNEAQ. This CDR3 is CASSLAGYNQPQHF. As DNA, the CDR3 is TGTGCCAGCAGCTTAGCGGGCTACAATCAGCCCCAGCATTTT.

The chain joins TRBV6-2 or TRBV6-3 to TRBJ2-3; a possible D gene is TRBD1 (7 bases). The CDR3 is 16 residues long. The V gene's germline CDR1 is MNHEY and CDR2 SVGEGT. V was pared by 2 bases and J by 0 bases, with 12 bases between. CDR3 DNA: TGTGCCAGCAGTTACCAGACAGGGAGGAGCACAGATACGCAGTATTTT. It translates to CASSYQTGRSTDTQYF.

This clonotype was observed many times. The genes are TRBV7-2 and TRBJ2-3; D not resolved. V was shortened by 7 bases and J by 0 bases, with 11 bases between the two germline ends. Germline CDR1 and CDR2: SGHTA and FQGNSA. The CDR3 consists of 14 residues. CDR3 in amino acids: CASKSISSTDTQYF. Here the CDR3 DNA reads TGTGCCAGCAAAAGTATTTCTAGCACAGATACGCAGTATTTT.

Ten or more counts support this clonotype. The CDR3 coding sequence is TGCAGTGCGGGACTAGCGGGGGGCCTGCAAGAGACCCAGTACTTC. Protein: CSAGLAGGLQETQYF. The chain is built from TRBV20-1 and TRBJ2-5; TRBD2 agrees at 15 bases. Germline CDR1 is DFQATT and CDR2 is SNEGSKA (reference sequence). This CDR3 is built from 15 residues. V lost 6 bases to trimming and J lost 2 bases; unmatched junction nucleotides: 4.

This clonotype was found many times. The chain has TRBV7-2 and TRBJ1-1; 7 bases fit TRBD1. This CDR3 is built from 15 residues. V was clipped by 2 bases and J by 2 bases; unmatched bases: 5. Per the germline V gene, CDR1 is SGHTA and CDR2 is FQGNSA. CDR3 nucleotides: TGTGCCAGCAGCTTAACCCCAGGGGGAAACACTGAAGCTTTCTTT. It specifies CASSLTPGGNTEAFF.

This clonotype came up many times. The rearrangement joins TRBV5-5 to TRBJ2-3, with TRBD2 matching over 9 bases. Germline lookup yields CDR1 SGHKS and CDR2 YYEKEE (reference sequence). CDR3 size: 15 residues. The junction had 8 bases not matched to a gene; V was cut back by 3 bases and J by 6 bases. DNA of the CDR3: TGTGCCAGCAGCTCATTAGCGGGGGAGACGGATACGCAGTATTTT. Translating gives CASSSLAGETDTQYF.

This clonotype showed up many times. The chain uses TRBV29-1 and TRBJ2-1; TRBD1 agrees at 7 bases. CDR3 size: 14 residues. V shed 6 bases, J shed 4 bases, and the junction held 9 bases outside the gene matches. Germline assignment: CDR1 SQVTM and CDR2 ANQGSEA. The DNA of the CDR3 is TGCAGCGTCAGACTTCGACAGGGATACAATGAGCAGTTCTTC. This encodes CSVRLRQGYNEQFF.

This clonotype was detected ten times or more. This CDR3 is CASSLVTNSYEQYF. The CDR3 DNA follows: TGTGCCAGCAGCTTAGTAACCAACTCCTACGAGCAGTACTTC. The chain employs TRBV7-2 and TRBJ2-7; D not resolved. The CDR3 covers 14 residues. Trimming removed 1 base from V and 0 bases from J, with 7 bases in between. Germline V lookup: CDR1 SGHTA, CDR2 FQGNSA.

Ten or more counts support this clonotype. J is TRBJ2-7 and V is TRBV7-2; 8 positions agree with TRBD2. Germline V lookup: CDR1 SGHTA, CDR2 FQGNSA. There are 15 residues in the CDR3. J gave up 2 bases and V 3 bases, and 6 bases lay outside the gene matches. Written as DNA, the CDR3 is TGTGCCAGCAGCTTTGGAGCGGGGGACCCCTACGAGCAGTACTTC. It translates to CASSFGAGDPYEQYF.